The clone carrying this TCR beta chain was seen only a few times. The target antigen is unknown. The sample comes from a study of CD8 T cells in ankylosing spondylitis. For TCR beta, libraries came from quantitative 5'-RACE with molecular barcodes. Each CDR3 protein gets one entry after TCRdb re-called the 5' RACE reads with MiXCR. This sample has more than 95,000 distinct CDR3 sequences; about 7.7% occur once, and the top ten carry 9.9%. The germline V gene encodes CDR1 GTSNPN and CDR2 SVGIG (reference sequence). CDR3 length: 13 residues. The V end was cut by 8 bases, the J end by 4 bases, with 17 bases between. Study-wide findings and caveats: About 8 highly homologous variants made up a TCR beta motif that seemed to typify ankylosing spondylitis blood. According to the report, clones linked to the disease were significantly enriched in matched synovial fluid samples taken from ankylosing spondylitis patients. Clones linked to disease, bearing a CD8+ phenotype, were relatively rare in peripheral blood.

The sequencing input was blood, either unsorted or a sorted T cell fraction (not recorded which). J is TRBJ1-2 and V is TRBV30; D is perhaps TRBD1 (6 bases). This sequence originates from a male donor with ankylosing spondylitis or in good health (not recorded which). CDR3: CAGGGLYPYGYTF. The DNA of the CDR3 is TGTGCCGGGGGGGGGCTCTACCCCTATGGCTACACCTTC.